Listed below are T cell receptor beta chains from one sample, sequenced in a study of shared clonotypes between healthy human individuals. Produced via immunoSEQ multiplex PCR; TCRdb's table is partial and in-frame only. This sample has over 750,000 clones, with 96% found just once. Sequenced: naive CD8+ T cells sorted from blood. The receptors originated from a man aged 25-45 years in good health. The CDR3 runs from the conserved cysteine through the conserved F or W. A D gene is named only where the DNA matches it firmly. Where a row states a size, it is once, few, many or the class of an expanded clone; other rows omit it.

D gene	V gene	clone size	J gene	CDR3 DNA	CDR3 protein
TRBD1	TRBV6-6	few	TRBJ2-3	TGTGCCAGCAGTTATCGGACAGGGATGGAAGATACGCAGTATTTT	CASSYRTGMEDTQYF
NA	TRBV7-9	NA	TRBJ2-1	TGTGCCAGCACCCGCGGTCATGAGCAGTTCTTC	CASTRGHEQFF
TRBD1	TRBV4-1	NA	TRBJ2-7	TGCGCCAGCAGCCAAGTCGGACAGGGGCTCTCCTACGAGCAGTACTTC	CASSQVGQGLSYEQYF
TRBD2	TRBV27	NA	TRBJ2-2	TGTGCCAGCAGTAGTATAAGCGGGAGAGGCGCCGGGGAGCTGTTTTTT	CASSSISGRGAGELFF
NA	TRBV11-2	few	TRBJ2-7	TGTGCCAGCAGGAGTACTAGCCACGAGCAGTACTTC	CASRSTSHEQYF
NA	TRBV11-2	once	TRBJ1-1	TGTGCCAGCAGCTTACCCCCCGGCAGGGTGGACACTGAAGCTTTCTTT	CASSLPPGRVDTEAFF
TRBD2	TRBV29-1	NA	TRBJ2-3	TGCAGCGTTGAAGGGGGACTAGCGGGAGTAGATACGCAGTATTTT	CSVEGGLAGVDTQYF
NA	TRBV6-4	NA	TRBJ2-5	TGTGCCAGCAGTGACCCGCAGGTGGGACGGGGGACCCAGTACTTC	CASSDPQVGRGTQYF
NA	TRBV13	NA	TRBJ1-5	TGTGCCAGCAGCACGCGGACACGACCGGATCAGCCCCAGCATTTT	CASSTRTRPDQPQHF
NA	TRBV13	NA	TRBJ1-2	TGTGCCAGCAGCTTAGGCCGAGGGGGTGGCTACACCTTC	CASSLGRGGGYTF
NA	TRBV6-1	NA	TRBJ2-3	TGTGCCAGCAGTGTATCATTCACAGATACGCAGTATTTT	CASSVSFTDTQYF
NA	TRBV29-1	NA	TRBJ2-7	TGCAGCGTTGTATACATATCTGACGACGAGCAGTACTTC	CSVVYISDDEQYF
TRBD2	TRBV7-9	NA	TRBJ2-1	TGTGCCAGCAGCTCCCCGGGACTAGCGGACTACAATGAGCAGTTCTTC	CASSSPGLADYNEQFF
NA	TRBV7-9	NA	TRBJ2-7	TGTGCCAGCAGCTTATCTACCTACGAGCAGTACTTC	CASSLSTYEQYF
TRBD2	TRBV5-1	few	TRBJ2-7	TGCGCCAGCAGCTTTAGCGGGCCGACCTACGAGCAGTACTTC	CASSFSGPTYEQYF
NA	TRBV10-2	few	TRBJ2-7	TGCGCCAGCAGTCCTTTCGGGACAATATATGGAGAGCAGTACTTC	CASSPFGTIYGEQYF
TRBD1	TRBV5-1	NA	TRBJ2-7	TGCGCCAGCAGCGGTGGGACAGGGTTGTTCTACGAGCAGTACTTC	CASSGGTGLFYEQYF
TRBD2	TRBV19	NA	TRBJ2-7	TGTGCCAGTAGTATAGGCACTAGCGGGTACGAGCAGTACTTC	CASSIGTSGYEQYF
NA	TRBV4-2	NA	TRBJ2-7	TGTGCCAGCAGCCAAGATCTGACTTCCTACGAGCAGTACTTC	CASSQDLTSYEQYF
NA	TRBV11-2	NA	TRBJ2-7	TGTGCCATTCGCTCGCGGGTATCCTACGAGCAGTACTTC	CAIRSRVSYEQYF
NA	TRBV9	NA	TRBJ2-1	TGTGCCAGCAGCGTAGGGGGCGGACCCTCCTACAATGAGCAGTTCTTC	CASSVGGGPSYNEQFF
TRBD1	TRBV14	NA	TRBJ2-2	TGTGCCAGCAGCCAGGCCCAACAGGGGGCCATGAACACCGGGGAGCTGTTTTTT	CASSQAQQGAMNTGELFF
NA	TRBV7-9	NA	TRBJ2-5	TGTGCCAGCAGCCAGGGACCGTCAATAGAGACCCAGTACTTC	CASSQGPSIETQYF
NA	TRBV9	once	TRBJ1-2	TGTGCCAGCAGCGTAGAGGGGGACGACTATGGCTACACCTTC	CASSVEGDDYGYTF
NA	TRBV4-1	NA	TRBJ2-2	TGCGCCAGCAGCCAAGGGGACCCAGCCAGCGGGGAGCTGTTTTTT	CASSQGDPASGELFF
NA	TRBV7-9	NA	TRBJ2-3	TGTGCCAGCAGCCCCCGCACAGATACGCAGTATTTT	CASSPRTDTQYF
NA	TRBV4-1	NA	TRBJ2-1	TGCGCCAGCAGCCAAGCAGGCGATGAGCAGTTCTTC	CASSQAGDEQFF
NA	TRBV7-8	NA	TRBJ2-3	TGTGCCAGCAGCTTCATCCCCCTACGACCTGAAGTCCCAGATACGCAGTATTTT	CASSFIPLRPEVPDTQYF
TRBD2	TRBV18	NA	TRBJ2-4	TGTGCCAGCTCACCTCTCGAGACTAGCGAGTCGAATCCATTAGCCAAAAACATTCAGTACTTC	CASSPLETSESNPLAKNIQYF
TRBD1	TRBV5-1	NA	TRBJ2-7	TGCGCCAGCAGCTTCCGGGACAGGGCCGACGAGCAGTACTTC	CASSFRDRADEQYF
NA	TRBV27	NA	TRBJ1-2	TGTGCCAGCAGTTTAGGGACTAACTATGGCTACACCTTC	CASSLGTNYGYTF
TRBD1	TRBV2	NA	TRBJ2-1	TGTGCCAGCCTGGACAGGACTGACTACAATGAGCAGTTCTTC	CASLDRTDYNEQFF
NA	TRBV10-2	once	TRBJ1-1	TGCGCCAGCAGTGAGTCGGAAGGGCTGAACACTGAAGCTTTCTTT	CASSESEGLNTEAFF
NA	TRBV2	NA	TRBJ2-7	TGTGCCAGCGGGTGGGGGGCGAATTACGAGCAGTACTTC	CASGWGANYEQYF
NA	TRBV29-1	NA	TRBJ1-2	TGCAGCGTTGAAAGTACCAGGGGACCGGATGGCTACACCTTC	CSVESTRGPDGYTF
TRBD1	TRBV11-2	once	TRBJ1-1	TGTGCCAGCAGCTTAGATTGGTGGGACAGGGGGCCGAACACTGAAGCTTTCTTT	CASSLDWWDRGPNTEAFF
NA	TRBV4-3	NA	TRBJ2-7	TGCGCCAGCAGCGATGAGTCCTACGAGCAGTACTTC	CASSDESYEQYF
TRBD2	TRBV5-1	NA	TRBJ2-3	TGCGCCAGCAGCTCGCCCATACTAGCGGGAGGGCCACTGTCAGATACGCAGTATTTT	CASSSPILAGGPLSDTQYF
TRBD1	TRBV11-2	NA	TRBJ1-2	TGTGCCAGCAGCACCACAGGGGGGACCTTCTATGGCTACACCTTC	CASSTTGGTFYGYTF
TRBD2	TRBV28	NA	TRBJ2-7	TGTGCCAGCAGCCAAGGCGGGAGAGGAGCCCAAAGGTACGAGCAGTACTTC	CASSQGGRGAQRYEQYF
NA	TRBV30	NA	TRBJ2-5	TGTGCCTGGAGTGGCGAAGGGGCTGAAGAGACCCAGTACTTC	CAWSGEGAEETQYF
NA	TRBV6-6	NA	TRBJ2-1	TGTGCCAGCAGTTACTCGGCGGAGGCGGGGAATGAGCAGTTCTTC	CASSYSAEAGNEQFF
TRBD2	TRBV9	once	TRBJ2-3	TGTGCCAGCAGTTCTAGCGGGAGCATTGCAGATACGCAGTATTTT	CASSSSGSIADTQYF
NA	TRBV27	NA	TRBJ2-2	TGTGCCAGCAAAACCCCACAGACCGGGACCGGGGAGCTGTTTTTT	CASKTPQTGTGELFF
NA	TRBV5-1	NA	TRBJ1-2	TGCGCCAGGGCCCCCGGACGCGAAGAAGTGACAGGCTACACCTTC	CARAPGREEVTGYTF
NA	TRBV4-3	NA	TRBJ1-6	TGCGCCAGCAGCCAAGAACAAGGGGGGGATTCACCCCTCCACTTT	CASSQEQGGDSPLHF
NA	TRBV28	NA	TRBJ1-2	TGTGCCAGCAGTTTGGGGGTGGCGCTTGGCTACACCTTC	CASSLGVALGYTF
NA	TRBV19	once	TRBJ2-1	TGTGCCAGTAGTTCTGGGGGCAGCTCCTACAATGAGCAGTTCTTC	CASSSGGSSYNEQFF
NA	TRBV7-2	NA	TRBJ2-2	TGTGCCAGCAGCTGGGCGGGAAACACCGGGGAGCTGTTTTTT	CASSWAGNTGELFF
TRBD1	TRBV4-3	once	TRBJ1-1	TGCGCCAGCAGCGCCACCTCCAGGGGGTACCAGAACACTGAAGCTTTCTTT	CASSATSRGYQNTEAFF
NA	TRBV10-3	NA	TRBJ1-2	TGTGCCATCAAAGGGGATGACTATGGCTACACCTTC	CAIKGDDYGYTF
TRBD1	TRBV27	NA	TRBJ2-5	TGTGCCAGCAGCGATAGGGGGCCAGAACCCCAAGAGACCCAGTACTTC	CASSDRGPEPQETQYF
NA	TRBV6-4	NA	TRBJ2-5	TGTGCCAGCACTCGACCGGGGGAGACCCAGTACTTC	CASTRPGETQYF
NA	TRBV13	NA	TRBJ1-2	TGTGCCAGCAGCTTAGGAAGTCACTATGGCTACACCTTC	CASSLGSHYGYTF